This T cell receptor beta chain was sequenced for a study of T cells in Graves' hyperthyroidism and ophthalmopathy. This clonotype came up many times. The CDR3 runs to 15 residues. Germline V lookup: CDR1 ENHRY, CDR2 SYGVKD. Trimming pared 7 bases from V and 4 bases from J, leaving 17 bases between. For Graves' hyperthyroidism to be stable, ophthalmopathy could not progress within 18 months. The patients, who ranged from 18 to 65 in age, presented with newly diagnosed hyperthyroidism lasting under 2 months. Amplification of TCR beta CDR3 regions was performed using RNA transcripts as template. With the HTBI primer set, the TCR CDR3 went through a first round of RT-PCR. TCRdb analysed the multiplex PCR reads with MiXCR anew, one entry per CDR3 protein. Of around 800,000 distinct CDR3 sequences detected, roughly 40% appear once; the ten largest clones hold about 9%.

The source material was blood. V gene TRBV10-3 combines with J gene TRBJ1-5; TRBD1 is a possible D gene (5 bases). This TCR derives from a young man with Graves' hyperthyroidism. The CDR3 nucleotides read TGTGCCATCACCGGGACGTCCCCGGTTAATCAGCCCCAGCATTTT. Its translation is CAITGTSPVNQPQHF.